Listed below are T cell receptor beta chains from one sample, sequenced in a study of molecular identifiers for immune sequencing clone quantification. TCRdb called the PCR reads again in MiXCR, with one record for every CDR3 protein. The table includes 100,000 or so distinct CDR3 sequences, roughly a third detected once. Sequenced input: naive CD8+ T cells from blood, with Jurkat cell RNA spiked in. The source of these receptors is a human donor in good health. Some libraries in this study had Jurkat cell RNA spiked in. Each CDR3 is given with its conserved first and last residue. D genes are given only for firm matches. Only some rows state a clone size, as once, few, many or a class for expanded clones.

j_call	clone_size	v_call	d_call	cdr3_aa	cdr3_nt
TRBJ2-7	many	TRBV13	.	CASSLAEDEQYF	TGTGCCAGCAGCTTAGCAGAGGACGAGCAGTACTTC
TRBJ2-7	.	TRBV12-3/TRBV12-4	.	CASSIKGNEQYF	TGTGCCAGCAGTATCAAGGGGAACGAGCAGTACTTC
TRBJ1-1	.	TRBV6-5	TRBD1	CASSQGQTTEAFF	TGTGCCAGCAGTCAGGGACAGACCACTGAAGCTTTCTTT
TRBJ2-3	many	TRBV5-6	.	CASSPGTDTQYF	TGTGCCAGCAGTCCCGGGACAGATACGCAGTATTTT
TRBJ2-5	.	TRBV12-3/TRBV12-4	.	CASSRQEGLRLETPYF	TGTGCCAGCAGCCGTCAGGAGGGCCTCAGACTAGAGACCCCGTACTTC
TRBJ1-1	.	TRBV28	TRBD1	CASSFGNRGSNTEAFF	TGTGCCAGCAGTTTTGGAAACAGGGGGTCGAACACTGAAGCTTTCTTT
TRBJ1-2	few	TRBV24-1	.	CATSDGRTASNYGYTF	TGTGCCACCAGTGATGGTCGGACAGCTTCTAACTATGGCTACACCTTC
TRBJ2-3	many	TRBV7-6	TRBD1	CASSQGQGVTDTQYF	TGTGCCAGCAGCCAGGGACAGGGGGTAACAGATACGCAGTATTTT
TRBJ1-5	few	TRBV27	TRBD1	CASSLSGGWQPQHF	TGTGCCAGCAGTTTATCAGGGGGCTGGCAGCCCCAGCATTTT
TRBJ2-3	few	TRBV4-3	TRBD2	CASSDTTSGPDTQYF	TGCGCCAGCAGCGATACGACTAGCGGGCCAGATACGCAGTATTTT
TRBJ1-2	few	TRBV27	.	CASSALGGAYGYTF	TGTGCCAGCAGTGCACTGGGCGGGGCTTATGGCTACACCTTC